Listed here are 17 T cell receptor beta chains from one sample, sequenced in a study of regulatory T cells in long-lasting Graves disease. Time point specified: persistent/refractory GD, antithyroid drugs over 5 years with positive TRAb. Following extraction of RNA from PBMCs, that RNA was used to make the TCR library. Investigators prepared the TCR beta libraries by applying iRepertoire HTBI primers and Arm-PCR of CDR3 regions. TCRdb called the multiplex PCR reads again in MiXCR, with one record for every CDR3 protein. Among approximately 400,000 distinct CDR3 sequences listed, 23% were seen once. Sequenced material: peripheral blood mononuclear cells (PBMCs), taken when the disease was refractory, from a patient treated with antithyroid drugs. The receptor set was obtained from a woman aged 40 to 55 with Graves disease.

This clonotype was observed many times. This chain connects TRBV28 to TRBJ2-7; D may be TRBD1 (6 bases). Germline assignment: CDR1 MDHEN and CDR2 SYDVKM. This CDR3 region has 12 residues. Trimming took 3 bases from V and 7 from J, leaving 10 bases between them. The CDR3, as DNA: TGTGCCAGCAGTTTCCTAAGGGGGGAGCAGTACTTC. It yields the protein CASSFLRGEQYF.

This clonotype has ten or more counts. The chain links TRBV2 to TRBJ1-1; D unresolved. Trimming removed 6 bases from V and 1 base from J, with 9 bases in between. Looked up from germline, CDR1 is SNHLY and CDR2 is FYNNEI. This CDR3 has 13 amino acids. CDR3 residues: CASRQVWNTEAFF. In DNA form, the CDR3 reads TGTGCCAGCAGGCAAGTTTGGAACACTGAAGCTTTCTTT.

This clonotype was recorded a few times. Its ends do not fully match the called genes, so a read error is possible. This chain links TRBV11-2 with TRBJ2-1; no firm D call. The CDR3 totals 15 residues. CDR1 is SGHAT and CDR2 is FQNNGV in the germline V gene. The CDR3 sequence is CASSLALGSYNEQFF. The CDR3 DNA sequence: TGTGCCAGTAGCTTAGCCTTAGGCTCCTACAATGAACAGTTCTTC.

This clonotype was recorded many times. Here the CDR3 reads CASSARQGDSPLHF. CDR3 DNA: TGTGCCAGCAGTGCCCGACAGGGCGATTCACCCCTCCACTTT. V gene TRBV6-1 combines with J gene TRBJ1-6; 7 nucleotides align to TRBD1. Trimming removed 4 bases from V and 8 bases from J; junction bases left unmatched: 5. Germline CDR1 and CDR2: MNHNS and SASEGT. The CDR3 runs 14 residues.

The count of this clonotype is one. A far larger clone is off by one base, so a read error is likely. The CDR3 does not end in the conserved phenylalanine or tryptophan, so this is likely a read error. The chain has TRBV6-5 and TRBJ1-1, with D unclear. V was cut by 2 bases and J by 1 base, with 5 bases left in between. The CDR3 covers 13 residues. Germline CDR1 reads MNHEY; CDR2 reads SVGAGI. The CDR3 is CASSYGGNTEAFI. CDR3 coding DNA: TGTGCCAGCAGTTACGGCGGGAACACTGAAGCTTTCATT.

This clonotype was recorded many times. The V gene is TRBV28, the J gene TRBJ1-5; the D is unclear. The V gene lost 8 bases and the J gene lost 6 bases, with 5 bases spanning the gap. Per germline, CDR1 MDHEN and CDR2 SYDVKM. This CDR3 comprises 10 residues. The CDR3 DNA reads TGTGCCAGCGGCAGTCAGCCCCAGCATTTT. It encodes CASGSQPQHF.

This clonotype has ten or more counts. The chain is built from TRBV20-1 and TRBJ2-7; D call uncertain. CDR1 DFQATT and CDR2 SNEGSKA come from the germline V gene (reference sequence). V was shortened by 5 bases and J by 6 bases, with 14 bases between the two germline ends. The CDR3 extends over 12 amino acids. The CDR3 region has the DNA TGCAGTGCTGAGCTTAAACCCACCGAGCAGTACTTC. It translates to CSAELKPTEQYF.

The chain has TRBV7-8 and TRBJ2-7, with 10 nucleotides matching TRBD2. V was clipped by 2 bases and J by 5 bases; unmatched bases: 9. This CDR3 spans 16 amino acids. Germline V gives CDR1 SGHVS, CDR2 FQNEAQ. The CDR3 region is CASSLITGAGGDEQYF. The CDR3 DNA sequence: TGTGCCAGCAGCTTAATCACTGGAGCGGGAGGGGACGAGCAGTACTTC. Using reference TRBV7-8 and TRBJ2-7 for the parts outside the CDR3, the full variable domain is GAGVSQSPRYKVAKRGQDVALRCDPISGHVSLFWYQQALGQGPEFLTYFQNEAQLDKSGLPSDRFFAERPEGSVSTLKIQRTQQEDSAVYLCASSLITGAGGDEQYFGPGTRLTVT.

Many counts were recorded for this clonotype. V and J are TRBV2 and TRBJ2-1, with D unresolved. CDR3 length equals 15 residues. Trimming pared 7 bases from V and 4 bases from J, leaving 17 bases between. The V gene's germline CDR1 is SNHLY and CDR2 FYNNEI. CDR3 amino acids: CASNFDSPIYNEQFF. The DNA of the CDR3 is TGTGCCAGCAATTTTGATTCTCCGATATACAATGAGCAGTTCTTC.

This clonotype was counted a single time. A much larger clone lies one base from this, so it may be a read error. This sequence joins TRBV12-3 or TRBV12-4 and TRBJ2-7, with D uncertain. The CDR3 is made up of 13 amino acids. Here the CDR3 DNA reads TGTGCCAGCGGTTTAGTTCTGCCGGACGAGCAGTACTTC. Its translation: CASGLVLPDEQYF.

The sample holds one count of this clonotype. Given a much more abundant clone one base away, this may be a read error. This sequence joins TRBV27 and TRBJ1-5, with D perhaps matching TRBD1 (6 bases). This CDR3 is 14 amino acids long. CDR1 and CDR2 (germline): MNHEY, SMNVEV (reference sequence). The CDR3 nucleotides read TGTGCCGGCAGCTACGACAGGAGCAATCAGCCCCAGCATTTT. Translated, it gives CAGSYDRSNQPQHF.

This clonotype was seen only a few times. The CDR3 reads CAGSRDNEQFF. The CDR3 DNA reads as TGTGCCGGAAGCAGGGACAATGAGCAGTTCTTC. The genes are TRBV28 and TRBJ2-1, with D tentatively TRBD1 (5 bases). Looked up from germline, CDR1 is MDHEN and CDR2 is SYDVKM. The CDR3 sequence is 11 residues long. V was clipped by 11 bases and J by 5 bases, with 10 bases between them.

This clonotype was detected ten times or more. This chain joins TRBV11-2 and TRBJ1-4; D gene ambiguous. CDR1 is SGHAT, CDR2 FQNNGV, per germline. V lost 4 bases to trimming and J lost 8 bases, with 11 bases between them. The CDR3 length is 13 residues. In nucleotides, the CDR3 is TGTGCCAGCAGCTCTCATCTGGGGGAAAAACTGTTTTTT. It yields the protein CASSSHLGEKLFF. The complete variable domain, with remaining parts taken from reference TRBV11-2 and TRBJ1-4, reads EAGVAQSPRYKIIEKRQSVAFWCNPISGHATLYWYQQILGQGPKLLIQFQNNGVVDDSQLPKDRFSAERLKGVDSTLKIQPAKLEDSAVYLCASSSHLGEKLFFGSGTQLSVL.

This clonotype was seen repeatedly, ten times or more. J is TRBJ1-1 and V is TRBV27; D is ambiguous. Germline CDR1 reads MNHEY; CDR2 reads SMNVEV (reference sequence). The V end lost 0 bases, the J end lost 1 base, and 12 bases lay between the germline ends. This CDR3 is 16 amino acids long. The CDR3 nucleotides are TGTGCCAGCAGTTTATCCCCCCAGCCCACGAACACTGAAGCTTTCTTT. Amino acid sequence: CASSLSPQPTNTEAFF.

As for this clonotype: The conserved final phenylalanine or tryptophan is absent from the CDR3, which likely points to a read error. The DNA is omitted, as the CDR3 cannot be located on it reliably, and the CDR3 follows TCRdb's listing. The chain employs TRBV3-1 and TRBJ2-4; no DNA check was done on the table's D call, TRBD2. The CDR3 extends over 13 residues, inclusive of both ends. Looked up from germline, CDR1 is LGHDT and CDR2 is YNNKEL (reference sequence). The CDR3 sequence: CASSHGLATFEYL.

This clonotype was recorded a few times. This chain uses TRBV10-3 with TRBJ2-7; TRBD2 is a possible D gene (6 bases). The V gene lost 4 bases and the J gene lost 0 bases, with 19 bases spanning the gap. Germline values: CDR1 ENHRY, CDR2 SYGVKD. The CDR3 has 17 amino acids. CDR3 sequence (DNA): TGTGCCATCAGTGGCCCCTCGGGGCGGGAAAGCTCCTACGAGCAGTACTTC. This gives the protein CAISGPSGRESSYEQYF.

This clonotype was seen at least ten times. CDR3 amino acids: CASSSARLADPREQYF. The CDR3 DNA sequence: TGTGCCAGCAGCTCCGCGCGACTAGCGGATCCTAGAGAGCAGTACTTC. This rearrangement joins TRBV7-6 to TRBJ2-7; 9 bases match TRBD2. The CDR3 has 16 residues. Germline loops: CDR1 SGHVS, CDR2 FNYEAQ. V gave up 4 bases and J gave up 7 bases; unmatched junction bases: 14.